The T cell receptor beta chain described here comes from a study of T-cell reconstitution after alpha-beta-depleted transplantation in children. Regarding the study as a whole: The origin of alpha-beta T cells about two months after transplant was reportedly several hundred expanded graft clones.

Using unique molecular identifiers, the investigators prepared the TCRbeta library. TCRdb itself ran the PCR reads through MiXCR, one entry per CDR3 protein. The sample has about 160,000 distinct CDR3 sequences; more than 9.5% are singletons. Many counts were recorded for this clonotype. What it recognizes is unknown. Trimming stripped 1 base from V and 6 bases from J, with 16 bases between. The CDR3 covers 14 residues. The germline CDR1 and CDR2 sequences are DFQATT and SNEGSKA (reference sequence). The sequencing used PBMCs, collected before TCRalphabeta/CD19-depleted stem cell transplant. This TCR came from a boy aged 2 to 10 with acute myeloid leukemia, due to receive a stem cell transplant. This chain links TRBV20-1 with TRBJ2-7, with D possibly matching TRBD1 (7 bases). CDR3 in DNA: TGCAGTGCTAGAGTTTCCCAGGGGGGAAGCGAGCAGTACGTC. This translates into CSARVSQGGSEQYV.